The rows below give T cell receptor beta chains drawn from one sample of a study of beta chain features in type 1 diabetes. TCRdb's copy holds only in-frame clones and misses some; the assay was immunoSEQ multiplex PCR. This table has about 340,000 clones, 7.5% to 9% appearing once. The source material was central memory CD4+ T cells from blood. These receptors were taken from a woman between 18 and 29 years old in good health. Each CDR3 is given with its conserved first and last residue. Fields, in order: clone size, D gene, V gene, J gene, CDR3 protein, CDR3 DNA. A D gene is named only where the DNA matches it firmly. The size field is filled for only some rows; it gives once, few, many or a size class.

>few|.|TRBV4-3|TRBJ2-1
CASSHQGRGTLFF
TGCGCCAGCAGCCACCAAGGACGGGGCACTCTGTTCTTC
>.|.|TRBV6-5|TRBJ2-7
CASSEEGSWQYF
TGTGCCAGCAGTGAAGAAGGAAGTTGGCAGTACTTC
>many|.|TRBV2|TRBJ2-1
CASRSSGRESEQFF
TGTGCCAGCAGGAGTAGTGGCCGAGAGTCTGAGCAGTTCTTC
>few|TRBD1|TRBV7-9|TRBJ2-3
CASRRGQTDTQYF
TGTGCCAGCAGACGGGGACAGACAGATACGCAGTATTTT
>few|TRBD2|TRBV4-3|TRBJ2-7
CASSLGLVELDEQYF
TGCGCCAGCAGCCTGGGACTAGTCGAGCTCGACGAGCAGTACTTC
>.|.|TRBV29-1|TRBJ2-5
CSPGEGGETQYF
TGCAGCCCCGGGGAGGGGGGGGAGACCCAGTACTTC
>few|.|TRBV2|TRBJ1-5
CASSALGGQINQPQHF
TGTGCCAGCAGCGCCCTGGGAGGGCAGATAAATCAGCCCCAGCATTTT
>.|.|TRBV28|TRBJ2-7
CASSLSQGIGYEQYF
TGTGCCAGCAGTTTATCCCAGGGAATAGGATACGAGCAGTACTTC
>.|TRBD2|TRBV4-2|TRBJ2-3
CASSQRGLAGEVF
TGTGCCAGCAGCCAACGAGGACTAGCGGGAGAGGTATTT
>few|.|TRBV29-1|TRBJ1-2
CSVEYQGTTNYGYTF
TGCAGCGTTGAATATCAGGGGACTACTAACTATGGCTACACCTTC
>.|.|TRBV7-2|TRBJ2-1
CATTSGSSYNEQFF
TGTGCCACTACTTCGGGAAGCTCCTACAATGAGCAGTTCTTC
>.|TRBD2|TRBV28|TRBJ2-3
CASSPGTSANTDTQYF
TGTGCCAGCAGCCCCGGGACTAGCGCCAATACAGATACGCAGTATTTT
>.|.|TRBV28|TRBJ2-5
CASSVTGPRGTQYF
TGTGCCAGCAGCGTAACAGGTCCCCGCGGGACCCAGTACTTC
>.|TRBD1|TRBV19|TRBJ2-4
CASSSGTDVAKNIQYF
TGTGCCAGTAGTTCCGGGACAGATGTAGCCAAAAACATTCAGTACTTC
>.|.|TRBV28|TRBJ2-4
CASSSGHEAKNIQYF
TGTGCCAGCAGTTCCGGCCACGAAGCCAAAAACATTCAGTACTTC
>.|TRBD2|TRBV11-3|TRBJ2-7
CASSFWTSITEQYF
TGTGCCAGCAGCTTTTGGACTAGCATCACCGAGCAGTACTTC
>few|.|TRBV7-9|TRBJ1-1
CASSLGWGTGNTEAFF
TGTGCCAGCAGCTTAGGATGGGGGACGGGGAACACTGAAGCTTTCTTT
>few|.|TRBV28|TRBJ1-4
CASSSTTVREKLFF
TGTGCCAGCAGTTCCACGACAGTGAGGGAAAAACTGTTTTTT
>few|TRBD2|TRBV15|TRBJ2-7
CATSRSPLGSGSDEQYF
TGTGCCACCAGCAGATCACCCCTAGGGAGCGGGAGCGACGAGCAGTACTTC
>.|.|TRBV11-2|TRBJ2-1
CASSFTARTINEQFF
TGTGCCAGCAGCTTTACGGCAAGAACTATCAATGAGCAGTTCTTC
>many|.|TRBV28|TRBJ2-5
CASDKGETQYF
TGTGCCAGCGACAAGGGGGAGACCCAGTACTTC
>once|.|TRBV9|TRBJ2-2
CASSPERGTRNTGELFF
TGTGCCAGCAGCCCCGAGCGCGGGACACGGAACACCGGGGAGCTGTTTTTT
>.|TRBD2|TRBV6-5|TRBJ2-1
CASSYSSGRLFF
TGTGCCAGCAGTTACTCTAGCGGGAGGTTATTCTTC
>few|.|TRBV7-9|TRBJ2-3
CASSPMWGEDTQYF
TGTGCCAGCAGCCCGATGTGGGGCGAAGATACGCAGTATTTT
>.|.|TRBV21-1|TRBJ2-7
CASSTYRGYEQYF
TGTGCCAGCAGCACCTACAGGGGTTACGAGCAGTACTTC
>few|TRBD1|TRBV11-2|TRBJ1-2
CASSLDPGGNYGYTF
TGTGCCAGCAGCTTAGATCCAGGGGGGAACTATGGCTACACCTTC
>.|TRBD1|TRBV7-2|TRBJ2-5
CASSRDRGETQYF
TGTGCCAGCAGTCGTGACAGGGGAGAGACCCAGTACTTC
>few|.|TRBV15|TRBJ2-5
CATSRDYQETQYF
TGTGCCACCAGCAGAGACTATCAAGAGACCCAGTACTTC
>many|.|TRBV7-9|TRBJ2-1
CASSLTQGNNEQFF
TGTGCCAGCAGCTTAACTCAGGGAAACAATGAGCAGTTCTTC
>.|.|TRBV10-3|TRBJ2-1
CAIAASSYNEQFF
TGTGCCATAGCGGCCAGCTCCTACAATGAGCAGTTCTTC
>.|.|TRBV7-9|TRBJ2-5
CASSLRSGGSETQYF
TGTGCCAGCAGCTTAAGGTCTGGGGGTTCGGAGACCCAGTACTTC
>.|TRBD1|TRBV5-4|TRBJ1-1
CASKDRGMNTEAFF
TGTGCCAGCAAAGACAGGGGCATGAACACTGAAGCTTTCTTT
>.|.|TRBV21-1|TRBJ2-3
CARRRYGAGGVDTQYF
TGTGCCAGACGACGATACGGGGCGGGAGGGGTAGATACGCAGTATTTT
>few|.|TRBV7-2|TRBJ2-1
CASSLALANHNEQFF
TGTGCCAGCAGCTTAGCGCTAGCGAACCACAATGAGCAGTTCTTC
>.|.|TRBV7-2|TRBJ2-5
CASSSTPGHTQETQYF
TGTGCCAGCAGCTCAACTCCGGGACACACCCAAGAGACCCAGTACTTC
>few|TRBD2|TRBV18|TRBJ2-1
CASSRPGLDLQFF
TGTGCCAGCTCACGCCCGGGACTAGATTTGCAGTTCTTC
>few|.|TRBV7-5|TRBJ1-1
CARSLGGAALNTEAFF
TGTGCCAGAAGCTTGGGAGGTGCAGCCTTGAACACTGAAGCTTTCTTT
>.|.|TRBV6-5|TRBJ2-2
CASSYRTDTGELFF
TGTGCCAGCAGCTATAGGACAGACACCGGGGAGCTGTTTTTT
>.|TRBD2|TRBV18|TRBJ2-1
CASSSSGSPYNEQFF
TGTGCCAGCTCATCTAGCGGGAGCCCCTACAATGAGCAGTTCTTC
>many|TRBD2|TRBV5-4|TRBJ2-4
CASSFRTSGTDIQYF
TGTGCCAGCAGCTTCAGGACTAGCGGGACTGACATTCAGTACTTC
>few|.|TRBV6-5|TRBJ1-1
CASIQGPLNTEAFF
TGTGCCAGCATCCAAGGCCCGTTGAACACTGAAGCTTTCTTT
>.|TRBD1|TRBV5-1|TRBJ1-1
CASSLVGTGRTEAFF
TGCGCCAGCAGCTTGGTGGGGACAGGGAGAACTGAAGCTTTCTTT
>many|.|TRBV29-1|TRBJ1-1
CSVHQNTEAFF
TGCAGCGTTCACCAGAACACTGAAGCTTTCTTT
>few|TRBD1|TRBV10-3|TRBJ1-2
CAISEFDGTAINYGYTF
TGTGCCATCAGTGAGTTCGACGGGACAGCTATCAACTATGGCTACACCTTC
>.|TRBD2|TRBV7-3|TRBJ2-1
CASSKLAVVRREQFF
TGTGCCAGCAGCAAACTAGCGGTGGTCCGACGCGAGCAGTTCTTC
>few|TRBD1|TRBV10-3|TRBJ2-1
CAIRRDREVDEQFF
TGTGCCATCAGACGGGACAGGGAAGTTGATGAGCAGTTCTTC
>few|.|TRBV29-1|TRBJ2-1
CSVEGPVLGEQFF
TGCAGCGTTGAAGGGCCCGTTTTGGGTGAGCAGTTCTTC
>few|.|TRBV6-1|TRBJ1-5
CASSESGRINQPQHF
TGTGCCAGCAGTGAAAGTGGCAGAATCAATCAGCCCCAGCATTTT
>few|TRBD2|TRBV11-2|TRBJ2-7
CASSPLLAGGRNYEQYF
TGTGCCAGCAGCCCCCTACTAGCGGGAGGTAGGAACTACGAGCAGTACTTC
>many|.|TRBV9|TRBJ2-5
CASSLGYREETQYF
TGTGCCAGCAGCCTGGGCTACAGGGAAGAGACCCAGTACTTC
>few|.|TRBV18|TRBJ2-2
CASSPPTGGNTGELFF
TGTGCCAGCTCACCCCCGACAGGTGGCAACACCGGGGAGCTGTTTTTT
>.|.|TRBV2|TRBJ2-7
CASSEVGTISSYEQYF
TGTGCCAGCAGTGAAGTCGGGACGATAAGCTCCTACGAGCAGTACTTC
>few|.|TRBV7-9|TRBJ2-4
CASSLAGRGKNIQYF
TGTGCCAGCAGCTTAGCAGGGCGCGGCAAAAACATTCAGTACTTC
>few|.|TRBV5-1|TRBJ1-1
CASYSGGRNTEAFF
TGCGCCAGCTATTCCGGCGGGAGGAACACTGAAGCTTTCTTT
>.|.|TRBV10-3|TRBJ2-1
CAISLRGNEQFF
TGTGCCATCAGTCTAAGGGGCAATGAGCAGTTCTTC
>.|.|TRBV14|TRBJ1-1
CASSQGANTEAFF
TGTGCCAGCAGCCAAGGTGCGAACACTGAAGCTTTCTTT
>.|TRBD2|TRBV29-1|TRBJ2-7
CSVEEPGLAEGSYEQYF
TGCAGCGTTGAAGAACCGGGACTAGCGGAGGGCTCCTACGAGCAGTACTTC
>few|TRBD1|TRBV19|TRBJ2-7
CASSRDRGEQYF
TGTGCCAGTAGTCGGGACAGGGGCGAGCAGTACTTC
>few|.|TRBV6-5|TRBJ2-7
CASRRTGYYEQYF
TGTGCCAGCAGACGCACAGGGTACTACGAGCAGTACTTC